The 30 T cell receptor beta chains reported below all come from one sample, sequenced in a study of shared clonotypes between healthy human individuals. TCRdb keeps only in-frame clones here, not all; method: immunoSEQ multiplex PCR. The sample has a few million clones, around 95% seen once. The sequenced material came from naive CD4+ T cells sorted from blood. Subset indicated: CD45RA+ positively selected. These receptors originate from a man younger than 35 in good health.

This rearrangement joins TRBV6-5 to TRBJ1-4; 9 positions match TRBD1. The ends lost 8 bases at V and 8 bases at J; junction bases unmatched: 12. CDR1 is MNHEY and CDR2 is SVGAGI in the germline V gene. The CDR3 is 15 residues long. CDR3 bases: TGTGCCAGCGGTAGAACAGGGGGCGCGTTGGAAAAACTGTTTTTT. This gives the protein CASGRTGGALEKLFF.

The chain links TRBV30 to TRBJ1-2; 9 nucleotides line up with TRBD1. CDR3 length: 14 residues. After removal of 6 bases from V and 5 bases from J, the junction contained 10 bases not matched to a gene. Per germline, CDR1 GTSNPN and CDR2 SVGIG (reference sequence). CDR3 in DNA: TGTGCCTGTAATCAGCGGACAGGGGCATATGGCTACACCTTC. Protein product: CACNQRTGAYGYTF.

The chain has TRBV5-1 and TRBJ2-2; 10 nucleotides align to TRBD2. V lost 2 bases, J lost 6 bases, and 1 base stayed unmatched. The CDR3 is 14 residues long. Germline-derived CDR1 and CDR2 are SGHRS and YFSETQ. In DNA, the CDR3 is TGCGCCAGCAGCTTAGGGACTAGCGCCGGGGAGCTGTTTTTT. Translation: CASSLGTSAGELFF.

V is TRBV6-6 and J is TRBJ2-7, with 9 bases aligning to TRBD1. The CDR3 is 15 residues long. Trimming took 7 bases from V and 2 from J; bases not matched to a gene: 9. Looked up from germline, CDR1 is MNHNY and CDR2 is SVGAGI (reference sequence). The CDR3 nucleotides read TGTGCCAGCAACTCAGGGGGACAGGGCCCCTACGAGCAGTACTTC. It codes for CASNSGGQGPYEQYF.

The chain joins TRBV7-8 to TRBJ1-1; unclear D gene. This CDR3 is built from 15 residues. The germline V gene encodes CDR1 SGHVS and CDR2 FQNEAQ. Deletions cut 1 base from V and 0 bases from J, with 9 bases between. CDR3 loop: CASSLDARVNTEAFF. The CDR3 bases are TGTGCCAGCAGCTTAGACGCCCGAGTGAACACTGAAGCTTTCTTT.

The J gene is TRBJ1-2, the V gene TRBV30; tentatively, D is TRBD1 (5 bases). V lost 3 bases to trimming and J lost 6 bases, with 17 bases between them. There are 14 residues in the CDR3. Per the germline V gene, CDR1 is GTSNPN and CDR2 is SVGIG (reference sequence). CDR3 amino acids: CAWSPLRGRNGYTF. For the CDR3, the DNA is TGTGCCTGGAGCCCCTTGCGGGGGAGGAATGGCTACACCTTC.

V gene TRBV10-2 combines with J gene TRBJ1-4; 9 positions agree with TRBD1. Germline lookup yields CDR1 WSHSY and CDR2 SAAADI. V trimming: 4 bases; J trimming: 10 bases; junction bases outside the gene matches: 7. The CDR3 contains 14 residues. CDR3 protein: CASSGGTGLGKLFF. In nucleotides, the CDR3 is TGCGCCAGCAGTGGGGGGACAGGGTTGGGAAAACTGTTTTTT.

The chain couples TRBV6-1 to TRBJ2-7; D remains ambiguous. The CDR3 spans 13 residues. Germline loops: CDR1 MNHNS, CDR2 SASEGT. The V and J ends lost 1 base and 1 base respectively, with 5 bases between them. CDR3 DNA: TGTGCCAGCAGTGAAGTTTCATCCTACGAGCAGTACTTC. This encodes CASSEVSSYEQYF.

The chain couples TRBV28 to TRBJ1-2; possible D gene TRBD1, 6 bases. Trimming cost V 5 bases and J 5 bases, with 18 bases left between them. From germline, CDR1 is MDHEN and CDR2 SYDVKM. This CDR3 comprises 15 residues. The CDR3 loop is CASSPGGGGGYGYTF. In nucleotides, the CDR3 is TGTGCCAGCAGTCCCGGTGGAGGGGGTGGATATGGCTACACCTTC.

The chain combines TRBV11-2 with TRBJ2-5, with D possibly matching TRBD1 (6 bases). Germline V CDR1 and CDR2: SGHAT, FQNNGV. V gave up 6 bases and J gave up 1 base, with 12 bases separating them. CDR3 size: 14 residues. CDR3: CASSPRTVQETQYF. As DNA, the CDR3 is TGTGCCAGCAGTCCCCGGACAGTCCAAGAGACCCAGTACTTC.

The chain couples TRBV2 to TRBJ2-3; TRBD2 agrees at 8 bases. The CDR3 contains 17 residues. Per germline, CDR1 SNHLY and CDR2 FYNNEI. V was clipped by 1 base and J by 4 bases; unmatched bases: 10. The CDR3 region is CASSEVGLASEPDTQYF. In nucleotides, the CDR3 is TGTGCCAGCAGTGAAGTAGGACTAGCATCTGAGCCAGATACGCAGTATTTT.

This chain joins TRBV29-1 and TRBJ1-1; D might be TRBD1 (6 bases). V was shortened by 6 bases and J by 4 bases, with 21 bases between the two germline ends. The germline V gene has CDR1 SQVTM and CDR2 ANQGSEA. This CDR3 contains 15 residues. In nucleotides, the CDR3 is TGCAGCGTACCTACAGGGTCGGGGGGGTTCACTGAAGCTTTCTTT. Residues: CSVPTGSGGFTEAFF.

This rearrangement joins TRBV7-8 to TRBJ2-1; D could derive from TRBD1 or TRBD2 (5 bases each). The V and J ends lost 1 base and 12 bases respectively, with 19 bases between them. There are 15 residues in the CDR3. The germline CDR1 and CDR2 sequences are SGHVS and FQNEAQ. The CDR3 sequence is CASSLGGPTPPSQFF. The CDR3, as DNA: TGTGCCAGCAGCTTAGGGGGACCCACTCCTCCCTCGCAGTTCTTC. Combining the CDR3 with reference TRBV7-8 and TRBJ2-1 gives the whole variable domain GAGVSQSPRYKVAKRGQDVALRCDPISGHVSLFWYQQALGQGPEFLTYFQNEAQLDKSGLPSDRFFAERPEGSVSTLKIQRTQQEDSAVYLCASSLGGPTPPSQFFGPGTRLTVL.

The CDR3 DNA sequence: TGCGCCAGCAGGACGGGTGTTAGCACAGATACGCAGTATTTT. Its translation: CASRTGVSTDTQYF. The J gene is TRBJ2-3, the V gene TRBV5-1; no reliable D call. Deletions cut 5 bases from V and 0 bases from J, with 10 bases between. The germline V gene encodes CDR1 SGHRS and CDR2 YFSETQ. This CDR3 is built from 14 residues. Drawing the rest from reference TRBV5-1 and TRBJ2-3, the complete variable domain is KAGVTQTPRYLIKTRGQQVTLSCSPISGHRSVSWYQQTPGQGLQFLFEYFSETQRNKGNFPGRFSGRQFSNSRSEMNVSTLELGDSALYLCASRTGVSTDTQYFGPGTRLTVL.

The J gene is TRBJ2-5, the V gene TRBV10-1, with a weak D call TRBD1 (5 bases). The CDR3 extends over 14 amino acids. The germline V and J ends were trimmed by 0 bases and 7 bases, with 12 bases remaining between them. Germline assignment: CDR1 WNHNN and CDR2 SYGVQD (reference sequence). CDR3 sequence (DNA): TGCGCCAGCAGTGAGTCGGGGCTAATCGGGACCCAGTACTTC. Amino acid sequence: CASSESGLIGTQYF.

This chain links TRBV28 with TRBJ2-2; D is unclear. The CDR3 is 15 residues long. The V and J ends lost 6 bases and 1 base respectively, with 12 bases between them. Germline V lookup: CDR1 MDHEN, CDR2 SYDVKM. The CDR3 reads CASRTGVLNTGELFF. As DNA, the CDR3 is TGTGCCAGCAGGACCGGAGTGTTGAACACCGGGGAGCTGTTTTTT.

This chain links TRBV7-9 with TRBJ2-1; D is unclear. The V end lost 2 bases, the J end lost 10 bases, and 18 bases lay between the germline ends. Per the germline V gene, CDR1 is SEHNR and CDR2 is FQNEAQ (reference sequence). The CDR3 runs to 15 residues. Here the CDR3 DNA reads TGTGCCAGCAGCTTATCGCGGCCCTTCGTCGGGGAGCAGTTCTTC. Translating gives CASSLSRPFVGEQFF. Full variable domain (remainder filled in from reference TRBV7-9 and TRBJ2-1): DTGVSQNPRHKITKRGQNVTFRCDPISEHNRLYWYRQTLGQGPEFLTYFQNEAQLEKSRLLSDRFSAERPKGSFSTLEIQRTEQGDSAMYLCASSLSRPFVGEQFFGPGTRLTVL.

This clone was seen once. Other DNA sequences in this sample translate to the same CDR3. The V and J genes are TRBV9 and TRBJ2-7; TRBD2 matches at 8 bases. Germline CDR1 is SGDLS and CDR2 is YYNGEE. V dropped 0 bases and J dropped 2; count of bases not matched to a gene: 1. The CDR3 totals 14 residues. The CDR3: CASSVGLAPYEQYF. CDR3 bases: TGTGCCAGCAGCGTAGGACTAGCGCCCTACGAGCAGTACTTC.

V is TRBV7-9 and J is TRBJ1-2; 9 bases line up with TRBD1. J gave up 6 bases and V 5 bases, and 4 bases lay outside the gene matches. The CDR3 length is 13 residues. Germline CDR1 is SEHNR and CDR2 is FQNEAQ (reference sequence). The CDR3 region is CASSRTGVNGYTF. In DNA, the CDR3 is TGTGCCAGCAGCCGGACAGGGGTCAATGGCTACACCTTC.

The chain uses TRBV6-4 and TRBJ2-3, with TRBD2 matching 8 bases. The V and J ends lost 3 bases and 6 bases, in that order; junction bases with no gene match: 8. The length of the CDR3 is 15 residues. CDR1 and CDR2 (germline): MRHNA, SNTAGT. The CDR3 here is CASSEGIAGRDTQYF. Here the CDR3 DNA reads TGTGCCAGCAGTGAGGGGATAGCGGGGCGCGATACGCAGTATTTT.

The rearrangement joins TRBV10-3 to TRBJ2-7, with a weak D call TRBD1 (6 bases). The CDR3 is 14 amino acids. The germline V gene encodes CDR1 ENHRY and CDR2 SYGVKD. V was pared by 2 bases and J by 1 base, with 9 bases between. The CDR3 here is CAISEAGASYEQYF. The CDR3 bases are TGTGCCATCAGTGAGGCAGGGGCTTCCTACGAGCAGTACTTC.

This chain links TRBV15 with TRBJ1-1; 7 bases line up with TRBD1. Germline values: CDR1 LNHNV, CDR2 YYDKDF (reference sequence). The CDR3 contains 14 residues. Trimming at V came to 5 bases and at J to 4 bases, leaving 7 bases not matched to a gene. The CDR3 loop is CATSRRQGLTEAFF. The CDR3 nucleotides are TGTGCCACCAGCCGCAGACAGGGCCTCACTGAAGCTTTCTTT.

The J gene is TRBJ2-1, the V gene TRBV7-2; 10 bases match TRBD2. This CDR3 comprises 14 residues. Germline-derived CDR1 and CDR2 are SGHTA and FQGNSA. J was trimmed by 5 bases and V by 5 bases; bases with no gene match: 3. CDR3 amino acids: CASSRTSGNNEQFF. As DNA, the CDR3 is TGTGCCAGCAGCCGGACTAGCGGAAACAATGAGCAGTTCTTC.

This chain connects TRBV6-1 to TRBJ1-2; tentative D call: TRBD1 (6 bases). Germline values: CDR1 MNHNS, CDR2 SASEGT. There are 19 residues in the CDR3. The V gene lost 4 bases and the J gene lost 4 bases, with 28 bases spanning the gap. Here the CDR3 reads CASSGGFGTRTTAGYGYTF. In DNA form, the CDR3 reads TGTGCCAGCAGTGGAGGTTTCGGGACAAGGACCACGGCGGGCTATGGCTACACCTTC.

V and J are TRBV6-5 and TRBJ1-2; D is perhaps TRBD1 (5 bases). Germline V gives CDR1 MNHEY, CDR2 SVGAGI. V was clipped by 7 bases and J by 4 bases, with 19 bases between them. This CDR3 has 15 amino acids. The CDR3 bases are TGTGCCAGCAATAGTCAGGGCCTCGGGAGCTATGGCTACACCTTC. Translated, it gives CASNSQGLGSYGYTF.

The CDR3 nucleotides are TGTGCCAGCAGCTCCTCCTTAACAGATACGCAGTATTTT. This sequence encodes CASSSSLTDTQYF. J is TRBJ2-3 and V is TRBV7-9; D gene unclear. Germline V gene data show CDR1 as SEHNR and CDR2 as FQNEAQ (reference sequence). The CDR3 runs to 13 residues. Trimming cost V 4 bases and J 3 bases, with 8 bases left between them.

This chain joins TRBV12-2 and TRBJ2-5; the table's D call, TRBD2, was not checked against the DNA. TRBV12-2 constitutes a pseudogene. The CDR3 runs 17 residues. The CDR3 DNA reads TGTGCAAGTCGCACCAGCGGCTACCCAAGACCCCAAGAGACCCAGTACTTC. Translating it yields CASRTSGYPRPQETQYF.

The chain recombines TRBV11-2 with TRBJ2-3, with D hard to call. The CDR3 is made up of 14 amino acids. Trimming removed 7 bases at V and 2 bases at J, with 13 bases between. The V gene's germline CDR1 is SGHAT and CDR2 FQNNGV. DNA of the CDR3: TGTGCCAGCACCCTGGCGGCGGCCACAGATACGCAGTATTTT. This translates into CASTLAAATDTQYF.

V and J are TRBV29-1 and TRBJ2-5; the match to TRBD2 covers 7 bases. The CDR3 runs 14 residues. Germline CDR1 is SQVTM and CDR2 is ANQGSEA. J was trimmed by 4 bases and V by 1 base; bases with no gene match: 6. CDR3 amino acids: CSVEGRLAGETQYF. The CDR3 coding sequence is TGCAGCGTTGAAGGGAGGTTAGCGGGAGAGACCCAGTACTTC.

This clone was recorded once. This chain uses TRBV15 with TRBJ1-2; no reliable D call. V was trimmed by 3 bases and J by 5 bases, leaving 7 bases between them. The germline V gene encodes CDR1 LNHNV and CDR2 YYDKDF (reference sequence). CDR3 size: 12 residues. The CDR3 here is CATSSPSYGYTF. CDR3 in DNA: TGTGCCACCAGCAGCCCGAGTTATGGCTACACCTTC.